Listed below are T cell receptor beta chains from one sample, sequenced in a study of blood T cell repertoires in COVID-19. Assay used: immunoSEQ multiplex PCR; TCRdb lists only in-frame clones, some missing. The repertoire consists of around 150,000 clones, with about four fifths occurring once and the leading ten covering 8.5% to 9%. Material for sequencing was peripheral blood. The source is a man younger than 45 with COVID-19, enrolled during active disease. CDR3s include the opening cysteine and the closing phenylalanine or tryptophan. Each record gives: D gene, V gene, clone size, J gene, CDR3 DNA, CDR3 protein. A D gene is named only where the DNA matches it firmly. Size tells how often a clone was seen (once, few, many) or the class of an expanded clone, and some rows leave it out.

D gene: NA
V gene: TRBV3-1/TRBV3-2
clone size: NA
J gene: TRBJ2-7
CDR3 DNA: TGTGCCAGCAGCCCCCGGACAGCGATTTCCTACGAGCAGTACTTC
CDR3 protein: CASSPRTAISYEQYF

D gene: TRBD1
V gene: TRBV6-5
clone size: NA
J gene: TRBJ1-5
CDR3 DNA: TGTGCCAGCACCCCGGGACAGGGGTACGCTCAGCCCCAGCATTTT
CDR3 protein: CASTPGQGYAQPQHF

D gene: NA
V gene: TRBV19
clone size: NA
J gene: TRBJ2-3
CDR3 DNA: TGTGCCAGTACTGATCATTCGGGACTCCCTAGCACAGATACGCAGTATTTT
CDR3 protein: CASTDHSGLPSTDTQYF

D gene: NA
V gene: TRBV7-6
clone size: NA
J gene: TRBJ2-7
CDR3 DNA: TGTGCCAGCAGTCCCCTCCAGGGCTATGGCTACGAGCAGTACTTC
CDR3 protein: CASSPLQGYGYEQYF

D gene: NA
V gene: TRBV5-5
clone size: NA
J gene: TRBJ2-3
CDR3 DNA: TGTGCCAGCAGCTTGAGTGACATTCTCACAGATACGCAGTATTTT
CDR3 protein: CASSLSDILTDTQYF

D gene: NA
V gene: TRBV11-2
clone size: NA
J gene: TRBJ2-7
CDR3 DNA: TGTGCCAGCAGGCCTCTCGCCGGGACACCTTCCCACGAGCAGTACTTC
CDR3 protein: CASRPLAGTPSHEQYF

D gene: NA
V gene: TRBV6-2/TRBV6-3
clone size: NA
J gene: TRBJ2-1
CDR3 DNA: TGTGCCAGCAGTTACTCGAGAGGGCAGAGCAGCCATGAGCAGTTCTTC
CDR3 protein: CASSYSRGQSSHEQFF

D gene: NA
V gene: TRBV20-1
clone size: NA
J gene: TRBJ1-1
CDR3 DNA: TGCAGTGCTAGTGACGGGATGAACACTGAAGCTTTCTTT
CDR3 protein: CSASDGMNTEAFF

D gene: NA
V gene: TRBV5-1
clone size: once
J gene: TRBJ2-2
CDR3 DNA: TGCGCCAGCAGCTTGATCCAGGACATGGGGGAGCTGTTTTTT
CDR3 protein: CASSLIQDMGELFF

D gene: NA
V gene: TRBV28
clone size: NA
J gene: TRBJ2-5
CDR3 DNA: TGTGCCAGTCGAATGGAGACGGGGTTACAAGAGACCCAGTACTTC
CDR3 protein: CASRMETGLQETQYF

D gene: NA
V gene: TRBV21-1
clone size: NA
J gene: TRBJ1-4
CDR3 DNA: TGTGCCAGCAGCAACCCCCAGGGGACAGGGCTGGGTGAAAAACTGTTTTTT
CDR3 protein: CASSNPQGTGLGEKLFF

D gene: TRBD1
V gene: TRBV6-1
clone size: NA
J gene: TRBJ1-1
CDR3 DNA: TGTGCCAGCAGTGCAAGACCGGGACAGATGAACACTGAAGCTTTCTTT
CDR3 protein: CASSARPGQMNTEAFF

D gene: NA
V gene: TRBV20-1
clone size: NA
J gene: TRBJ1-5
CDR3 DNA: TGCAGTGCTAGTATGCGGACAAACAATCAGCCCCAGCATTTT
CDR3 protein: CSASMRTNNQPQHF

D gene: TRBD2
V gene: TRBV9
clone size: NA
J gene: TRBJ2-1
CDR3 DNA: TGTGCCAGCAGCGCTGATACTAGCGGCCTCAATGAGCAGTTCTTC
CDR3 protein: CASSADTSGLNEQFF

D gene: TRBD2
V gene: TRBV9
clone size: NA
J gene: TRBJ2-3
CDR3 DNA: TGTGCCAGCAGCGTAGGGGGCGGGAGTACCGCAGATACGCAGTATTTT
CDR3 protein: CASSVGGGSTADTQYF

D gene: NA
V gene: TRBV7-2
clone size: NA
J gene: TRBJ2-1
CDR3 DNA: TGTGCCAGCAGCTTAGAGGACTACAGAAGCGGGGAGCAGTTCTTC
CDR3 protein: CASSLEDYRSGEQFF

D gene: TRBD2
V gene: TRBV15
clone size: NA
J gene: TRBJ2-1
CDR3 DNA: TGTGCCACCAGCAGAGATCCTAGCGGGATCTACAATGAGCAGTTCTTC
CDR3 protein: CATSRDPSGIYNEQFF

D gene: NA
V gene: TRBV7-2
clone size: NA
J gene: TRBJ2-3
CDR3 DNA: TGTGCCAGCAGCTCCAGACGGACACTTACCACCACAGATACGCAGTATTTT
CDR3 protein: CASSSRRTLTTTDTQYF

D gene: TRBD2
V gene: TRBV4-2
clone size: once
J gene: TRBJ2-3
CDR3 DNA: TGTGCCAGCAGCCAATGGTCTGTTGGGGATAGCGGGATGACAGATACGCAGTATTTT
CDR3 protein: CASSQWSVGDSGMTDTQYF

D gene: NA
V gene: TRBV12-3/TRBV12-4
clone size: once
J gene: TRBJ1-2
CDR3 DNA: TGTGCCAGCAGTTTAGAGCAGGACTATGGCTACACCTTC
CDR3 protein: CASSLEQDYGYTF

D gene: NA
V gene: TRBV27
clone size: few
J gene: TRBJ2-1
CDR3 DNA: TGTGCCAGCAGTTTGAGTTTGTCAAATGAGCAGTTCTTC
CDR3 protein: CASSLSLSNEQFF

D gene: NA
V gene: TRBV7-9
clone size: once
J gene: TRBJ1-6
CDR3 DNA: TGTGCCAGCAGCTTAGCTCGGGGAAGGACACCCCTCCACTTT
CDR3 protein: CASSLARGRTPLHF

D gene: NA
V gene: TRBV7-9
clone size: NA
J gene: TRBJ1-2
CDR3 DNA: TGTGCCAGCAGCGGTGGAACAGGCCAACTTGGTGGCTACACCTTC
CDR3 protein: CASSGGTGQLGGYTF

D gene: NA
V gene: TRBV11-3
clone size: NA
J gene: TRBJ2-3
CDR3 DNA: TGTGCCAGCAGCTTAGATCTCGGTACGCAGTATTTT
CDR3 protein: CASSLDLGTQYF

D gene: TRBD1
V gene: TRBV19
clone size: NA
J gene: TRBJ2-7
CDR3 DNA: TGTGCCAGTAGTCCCTACCCCGGGACAGGTATCTACGAGCAGTACTTC
CDR3 protein: CASSPYPGTGIYEQYF

D gene: NA
V gene: TRBV6-5
clone size: NA
J gene: TRBJ1-6
CDR3 DNA: TGTGCCAGCAGGACTGAGACGGACTATAATTCACCCCTCCACTTT
CDR3 protein: CASRTETDYNSPLHF

D gene: TRBD1
V gene: TRBV24-1
clone size: NA
J gene: TRBJ2-5
CDR3 DNA: TGTGCCACCAGTGATTGGACAGGGTACCAAGAGACCCAGTACTTC
CDR3 protein: CATSDWTGYQETQYF

D gene: TRBD1
V gene: TRBV7-9
clone size: NA
J gene: TRBJ2-7
CDR3 DNA: TGTGCCAGCAGCGGGCCGGGACAGGGGAGACAAACCTACGAGCAGTACTTC
CDR3 protein: CASSGPGQGRQTYEQYF

D gene: NA
V gene: TRBV19
clone size: NA
J gene: TRBJ1-2
CDR3 DNA: TGTGCCAGTAGTCCCCTCCGGGACACCTCTAACTATGGCTACACCTTC
CDR3 protein: CASSPLRDTSNYGYTF

D gene: TRBD1
V gene: TRBV30
clone size: once
J gene: TRBJ2-6
CDR3 DNA: TGTGCCTGGAGAGTCGACAGGGATGTCGCCAACGTCCTGACTTTC
CDR3 protein: CAWRVDRDVANVLTF

D gene: NA
V gene: TRBV19
clone size: NA
J gene: TRBJ1-6
CDR3 DNA: TGTGCCAGTAGTCTCGGACTTCTTAGCGATTCACCCCTCCACTTT
CDR3 protein: CASSLGLLSDSPLHF

D gene: NA
V gene: TRBV12-3/TRBV12-4
clone size: few
J gene: TRBJ1-1
CDR3 DNA: TGTGCCACCCGAGGGGGAGGGCCGGAAGCTTTCTTT
CDR3 protein: CATRGGGPEAFF

D gene: TRBD2
V gene: TRBV11-3
clone size: NA
J gene: TRBJ2-1
CDR3 DNA: TGTGCCAGCAGCGCGACTAGCGGGGGACACAATGAGCAGTTCTTC
CDR3 protein: CASSATSGGHNEQFF

D gene: TRBD2
V gene: TRBV6-5
clone size: NA
J gene: TRBJ2-7
CDR3 DNA: TGTGCCAGCAGTTACAGTAGCGGGAGGGGCTACGAGCAGTACTTC
CDR3 protein: CASSYSSGRGYEQYF

D gene: NA
V gene: TRBV28
clone size: once
J gene: TRBJ1-6
CDR3 DNA: TGTGCCAGCAGTTTCGGCAGGTCCCTCCACTTT
CDR3 protein: CASSFGRSLHF

D gene: NA
V gene: TRBV28
clone size: NA
J gene: TRBJ2-6
CDR3 DNA: TGTGCCAGCAGAACAGGGTCCGGGGCCAACGTCCTGACTTTC
CDR3 protein: CASRTGSGANVLTF

D gene: TRBD1
V gene: TRBV19
clone size: NA
J gene: TRBJ2-7
CDR3 DNA: TGTGCCAGTAGTGCCGGACAGGCCCTCGGCGAGCAGTACTTC
CDR3 protein: CASSAGQALGEQYF

D gene: NA
V gene: TRBV11-2
clone size: NA
J gene: TRBJ1-6
CDR3 DNA: TGTGCCAGCAGGACCTCAGGGCCGACACCCCTCCACTTT
CDR3 protein: CASRTSGPTPLHF

D gene: NA
V gene: TRBV19
clone size: NA
J gene: TRBJ2-1
CDR3 DNA: TGTGCCAGTAGTATAGACTTGGCGACAAATGAGCAGTTCTTC
CDR3 protein: CASSIDLATNEQFF

D gene: NA
V gene: TRBV28
clone size: NA
J gene: TRBJ2-1
CDR3 DNA: TGTGCCAGCAGTTTGGGGAGCTCCTACAATGAGCAGTTCTTC
CDR3 protein: CASSLGSSYNEQFF

D gene: NA
V gene: TRBV18
clone size: NA
J gene: TRBJ1-2
CDR3 DNA: TGTGCCAGCTCACAAGTAGCTGGGGCCATAGACTATGGCTACACCTTC
CDR3 protein: CASSQVAGAIDYGYTF

D gene: NA
V gene: TRBV7-3
clone size: NA
J gene: TRBJ1-1
CDR3 DNA: TGTGCCAGCAGCTCCCTGGGGGCCACTGAAGCTTTCTTT
CDR3 protein: CASSSLGATEAFF

D gene: TRBD1
V gene: TRBV2
clone size: once
J gene: TRBJ1-4
CDR3 DNA: TGTGCCAGCGTATCCGGGACAGGGAGCGAAAAACTGTTTTTT
CDR3 protein: CASVSGTGSEKLFF

D gene: TRBD2
V gene: TRBV7-6
clone size: once
J gene: TRBJ2-5
CDR3 DNA: TGTGCCAGCGTTCTGGCGGGGGGCCAGCATACCCTTCATCAGACCCAGTACTTC
CDR3 protein: CASVLAGGQHTLHQTQYF

D gene: NA
V gene: TRBV18
clone size: NA
J gene: TRBJ2-4
CDR3 DNA: TGTGCCAGCTCATCCACGACAGGGACTAGGGAGGCCAAAAACATTCAGTACTTC
CDR3 protein: CASSSTTGTREAKNIQYF

D gene: NA
V gene: TRBV19
clone size: NA
J gene: TRBJ1-1
CDR3 DNA: TGTGCCAGTAGCACGGTAGAGGGCACTGAAGCTTTCTTT
CDR3 protein: CASSTVEGTEAFF

D gene: NA
V gene: TRBV28
clone size: NA
J gene: TRBJ2-7
CDR3 DNA: TGTGCCAGCAGTTTATTCGGAGGACCGGTCGAAGAGCAGTACTTC
CDR3 protein: CASSLFGGPVEEQYF

D gene: NA
V gene: TRBV7-9
clone size: NA
J gene: TRBJ2-7
CDR3 DNA: TGTGCCAGCAGCTTAATGCAGTACTCCTACGAGCAGTACTTC
CDR3 protein: CASSLMQYSYEQYF

D gene: TRBD1
V gene: TRBV19
clone size: NA
J gene: TRBJ1-3
CDR3 DNA: TGTGCCAGTAGTGTGACAGGGACGCGGGACACCATATATTTT
CDR3 protein: CASSVTGTRDTIYF

D gene: TRBD2
V gene: TRBV5-1
clone size: NA
J gene: TRBJ2-7
CDR3 DNA: TGCGCCAGCAGCCACACGGGGGGCTACGAGCAGTACTTC
CDR3 protein: CASSHTGGYEQYF

D gene: TRBD2
V gene: TRBV6-5
clone size: once
J gene: TRBJ2-2
CDR3 DNA: TGTGCCAGCATGCGGGAGAGCGGCGGGGAGCTGTTTTTT
CDR3 protein: CASMRESGGELFF

D gene: TRBD1
V gene: TRBV19
clone size: NA
J gene: TRBJ2-3
CDR3 DNA: TGTGCCAGCCGGGACAGGGGGACAGATACGCAGTATTTT
CDR3 protein: CASRDRGTDTQYF